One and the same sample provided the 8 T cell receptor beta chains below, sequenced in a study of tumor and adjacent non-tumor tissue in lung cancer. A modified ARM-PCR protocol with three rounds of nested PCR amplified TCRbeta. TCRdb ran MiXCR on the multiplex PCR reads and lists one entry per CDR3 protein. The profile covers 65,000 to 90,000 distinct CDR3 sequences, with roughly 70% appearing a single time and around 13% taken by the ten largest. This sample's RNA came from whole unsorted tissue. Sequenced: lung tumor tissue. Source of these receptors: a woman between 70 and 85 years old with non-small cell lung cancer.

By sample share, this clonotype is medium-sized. DNA of the CDR3: TGCGCCAGCAGCCATCCCAGGACAGATACGCAGTATTTT. Protein sequence: CASSHPRTDTQYF. This chain joins TRBV4-1 and TRBJ2-3; D is unclear. From germline, CDR1 is MGHRA and CDR2 YSYEKL. Trimming took 3 bases from V and 3 from J, leaving 7 bases between them. The CDR3 covers 13 residues.

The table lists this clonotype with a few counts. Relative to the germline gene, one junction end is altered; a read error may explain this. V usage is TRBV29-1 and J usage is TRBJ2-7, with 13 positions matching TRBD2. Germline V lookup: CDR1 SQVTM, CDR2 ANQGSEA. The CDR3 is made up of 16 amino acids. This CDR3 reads CSAEAAGTSGTYEQYF. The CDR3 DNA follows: TGCAGCGCTGAAGCTGCCGGGACTAGCGGGACCTACGAGCAATACTTC.

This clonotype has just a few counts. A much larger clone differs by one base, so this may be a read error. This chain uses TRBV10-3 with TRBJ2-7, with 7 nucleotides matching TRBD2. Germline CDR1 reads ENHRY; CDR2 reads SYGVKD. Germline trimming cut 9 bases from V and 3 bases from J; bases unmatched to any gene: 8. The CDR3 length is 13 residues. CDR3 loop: CAIRDYAGYEQYF. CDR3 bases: TGTGCCATAAGGGACTATGCGGGCTACGAGCAGTACTTC.

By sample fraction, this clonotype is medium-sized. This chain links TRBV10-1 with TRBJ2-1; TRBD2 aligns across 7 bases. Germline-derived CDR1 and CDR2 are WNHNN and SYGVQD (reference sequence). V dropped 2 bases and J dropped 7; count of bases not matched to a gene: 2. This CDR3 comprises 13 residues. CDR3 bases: TGCGCCAGCAGTGAGGCGGGGGAGAATGAGCAGTTCTTC. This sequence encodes CASSEAGENEQFF.

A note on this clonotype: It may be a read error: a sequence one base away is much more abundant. The CDR3 DNA reads as TGTGCCCGGAGGAGACTAAAGAACACCGGGGAGCTGTTTTTT. Its translation is CARRRLKNTGELFF. J is TRBJ2-2 and V is TRBV30; D is perhaps TRBD2 (5 bases). CDR1 is GTSNPN and CDR2 is SVGIG in the germline V gene (reference sequence). The CDR3 spans 14 residues.

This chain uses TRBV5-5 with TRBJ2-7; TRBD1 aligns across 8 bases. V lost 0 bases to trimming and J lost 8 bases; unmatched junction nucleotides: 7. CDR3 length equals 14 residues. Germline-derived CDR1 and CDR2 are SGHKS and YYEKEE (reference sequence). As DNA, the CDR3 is TGTGCCAGCAGCTTGGTTCAGGGGGCTTACAAGCAGTACTTC. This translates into CASSLVQGAYKQYF. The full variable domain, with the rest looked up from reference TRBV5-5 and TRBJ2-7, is DAGVTQSPTHLIKTRGQQVTLRCSPISGHKSVSWYQQVLGQGPQFIFQYYEKEERGRGNFPDRFSARQFPNYSSELNVNALLLGDSALYLCASSLVQGAYKQYFGPGTRLTVT.

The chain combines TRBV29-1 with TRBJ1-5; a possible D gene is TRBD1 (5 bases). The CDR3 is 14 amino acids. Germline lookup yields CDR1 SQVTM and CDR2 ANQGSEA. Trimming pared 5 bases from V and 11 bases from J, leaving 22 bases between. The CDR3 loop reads CSVLTGHSNQAQHF. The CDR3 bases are TGCAGCGTTTTAACTGGACATAGCAATCAAGCCCAGCATTTT.

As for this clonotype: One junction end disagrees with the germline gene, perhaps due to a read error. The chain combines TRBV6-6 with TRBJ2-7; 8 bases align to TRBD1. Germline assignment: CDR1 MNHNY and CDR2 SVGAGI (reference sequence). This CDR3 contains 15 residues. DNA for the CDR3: TGTGCCAGCAGTAGAGCAGGGACAGGTTCCTACGAGCAGCACTTC. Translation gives CASSRAGTGSYEQHF.